One sample yielded the 16 T cell receptor beta chains listed below, sequenced in a study of blood T cell repertoires in COVID-19. TCRdb keeps only in-frame clones here, not all; method: immunoSEQ multiplex PCR. Among some 330,000 clones listed, 85% to 90% were seen once. Sequencing was carried out using peripheral blood. The receptors were sampled from a woman aged 45-65 years with active or convalescent COVID-19.

The chain joins TRBV30 to TRBJ1-5; D possibly corresponds to TRBD1 (5 bases). The length of the CDR3 is 12 residues. Per germline, CDR1 GTSNPN and CDR2 SVGIG (reference sequence). V was cut by 2 bases and J by 5 bases, with 7 bases left in between. This chain's CDR3 is CAWSRGDQPQHF. In DNA, the CDR3 is TGTGCCTGGAGTAGGGGTGATCAGCCCCAGCATTTT.

The chain recombines TRBV28 with TRBJ1-2; D gene unclear. The CDR3 loop spans 13 amino acids. From germline, CDR1 is MDHEN and CDR2 SYDVKM. The ends were cut back, 5 bases at V and 3 bases at J, with 10 bases in the middle. In DNA, the CDR3 is TGTGCCAGCAGTCGGGGAGATTACTATGGCTACACCTTC. This translates into CASSRGDYYGYTF.

The chain recombines TRBV19 with TRBJ2-3, with D possibly being TRBD2 (6 bases). CDR1 is LNHDA, CDR2 SQIVND, per germline (reference sequence). CDR3 size: 12 residues. V dropped 10 bases and J dropped 2 bases, with 10 bases sitting between them. In DNA, the CDR3 is TGTGCCACAGCTAGCGCCACAGATACGCAGTATTTT. Translating it yields CATASATDTQYF.

The chain employs TRBV7-3 and TRBJ2-3; TRBD2 aligns across 7 bases. The CDR3 sequence is 13 residues long. CDR1 SGHTA and CDR2 FQGTGA come from the germline V gene. Germline trimming cut 3 bases from V and 6 bases from J; bases unmatched to any gene: 3. CDR3 nucleotides: TGTGCCAGCAGCTTCCGTAGCGGGGATACGCAGTATTTT. Translated: CASSFRSGDTQYF.

This clone was seen only once. The chain recombines TRBV7-9 with TRBJ2-3; D gene ambiguous. This CDR3 comprises 14 residues. Deletions cut 3 bases from V and 0 bases from J, with 7 bases between. CDR1 SEHNR and CDR2 FQNEAQ come from the germline V gene (reference sequence). DNA for the CDR3: TGTGCCAGCAGCTTCTTCCTTAGCACAGATACGCAGTATTTT. This encodes CASSFFLSTDTQYF.

The chain has TRBV6-5 and TRBJ1-2; D perhaps matches TRBD1 (6 bases). Germline V CDR1 and CDR2: MNHEY, SVGAGI. The CDR3 runs to 13 residues. Trimming removed 6 bases from V and 4 bases from J, with 12 bases in between. Written as DNA, the CDR3 is TGTGCCAGCAGCCAACAGGGCTTCTATGGCTACACCTTC. It translates to CASSQQGFYGYTF.

The chain couples TRBV6-5 to TRBJ1-6, with D uncertain. CDR1 and CDR2 from the germline V gene are MNHEY and SVGAGI. The V gene lost 7 bases and the J gene lost 9 bases, with 10 bases spanning the gap. The CDR3 is made up of 12 amino acids. Here the CDR3 DNA reads TGTGCCAGCACCTCCTACGGTTCACCCCTCCACTTT. Translated: CASTSYGSPLHF.

The chain joins TRBV5-3 to TRBJ1-2; D may be TRBD1 (5 bases). TRBV5-3 is reported as an ORF; its role is uncertain. Trimming took off 1 base at V and 4 bases at J, with 11 bases between the two ends. This CDR3 spans 14 amino acids. CDR3 in amino acids: CARSLCGTLYGYTF. The CDR3 region has the DNA TGTGCCAGAAGCTTGTGTGGGACTCTCTATGGCTACACCTTC.

V and J are TRBV7-9 and TRBJ1-2, with 9 nucleotides matching TRBD1. Germline V gene sequence: CDR1 SEHNR, CDR2 FQNEAQ (reference sequence). Trimming at V came to 1 base and at J to 1 base, leaving 13 bases not matched to a gene. CDR3 size: 19 residues. The CDR3 loop reads CASSLGGEAGTGFNYGYTF. In DNA, the CDR3 is TGTGCCAGCAGCTTAGGAGGAGAGGCCGGGACAGGGTTTAACTATGGCTACACCTTC. Using reference TRBV7-9 and TRBJ1-2 for the parts outside the CDR3, the full variable domain is DTGVSQNPRHKITKRGQNVTFRCDPISEHNRLYWYRQTLGQGPEFLTYFQNEAQLEKSRLLSDRFSAERPKGSFSTLEIQRTEQGDSAMYLCASSLGGEAGTGFNYGYTFGSGTRLTVV.

This clone was seen only a few times. The gene calls are TRBV28 and TRBJ1-4; 12 bases align to TRBD1. The CDR3 is 15 amino acids. With V trimmed by 6 bases and J by 7 bases, 6 bases remained unmatched. Germline V gives CDR1 MDHEN, CDR2 SYDVKM. The DNA for the CDR3 is TGTGCCAGCAGACCGCCGGGACAGGGGGCTGAAAAACTGTTTTTT. Translation: CASRPPGQGAEKLFF.

The rearrangement links TRBV19 to TRBJ1-5, with D possibly matching TRBD1 (6 bases). Germline V gene data show CDR1 as LNHDA and CDR2 as SQIVND (reference sequence). V gave up 3 bases and J gave up 0 bases, with 18 bases separating them. The CDR3 consists of 18 residues. DNA for the CDR3: TGTGCCAGTAGTATCGTGCCCGGGGGGGCGGGTAGCAATCAGCCCCAGCATTTT. Protein: CASSIVPGGAGSNQPQHF.

This rearrangement joins TRBV6-2 or TRBV6-3 to TRBJ1-2; 9 bases line up with TRBD1. J was trimmed by 4 bases and V by 5 bases; bases with no gene match: 14. CDR3 length equals 17 residues. CDR1 is MNHEY and CDR2 is SVGEGT in the germline V gene. CDR3 loop: CASSTSRITDRGYGYTF. The CDR3 nucleotides read TGTGCCAGCAGTACCTCTCGAATTACGGACAGGGGCTATGGCTACACCTTC.

The CDR3 here is CASSFGGPNTGELFF. The CDR3 nucleotides read TGTGCCAGCAGCTTCGGGGGTCCGAACACCGGGGAGCTGTTTTTT. The V call is TRBV7-2, the J call TRBJ2-2; tentatively, D is TRBD2 (6 bases). The length of the CDR3 is 15 residues. V gave up 3 bases and J gave up 0 bases, with 8 bases separating them. Germline V gene data show CDR1 as SGHTA and CDR2 as FQGNSA.

The V and J genes are TRBV5-1 and TRBJ1-4; the match to TRBD1 covers 8 bases. The V gene's germline CDR1 is SGHRS and CDR2 YFSETQ. Trimming removed 4 bases from V and 5 bases from J; junction bases left unmatched: 7. The CDR3 spans 15 residues. This chain's CDR3 is CASSPGQGGNEKLFF. Written as DNA, the CDR3 is TGCGCCAGCAGCCCCGGACAGGGCGGGAATGAAAAACTGTTTTTT. The full variable domain, rest sourced from reference TRBV5-1 and TRBJ1-4, is KAGVTQTPRYLIKTRGQQVTLSCSPISGHRSVSWYQQTPGQGLQFLFEYFSETQRNKGNFPGRFSGRQFSNSRSEMNVSTLELGDSALYLCASSPGQGGNEKLFFGSGTQLSVL.

V usage is TRBV30 and J usage is TRBJ1-1; 8 positions match TRBD1. Trimming removed 2 bases from V and 1 base from J; junction bases left unmatched: 3. The CDR3 has 14 amino acids. Per germline, CDR1 GTSNPN and CDR2 SVGIG (reference sequence). CDR3 residues: CAWSRDRRNTEAFF. The CDR3 DNA reads TGTGCCTGGAGTCGGGACAGGAGGAACACTGAAGCTTTCTTT.

The rearrangement links TRBV18 to TRBJ2-3; 8 bases align to TRBD2. The V segment lost 0 bases and the J segment 2 bases; nucleotides outside the gene matches: 4. The length of the CDR3 is 16 residues. Per the germline V gene, CDR1 is KGHSH and CDR2 is LQKENI. CDR3 sequence (DNA): TGTGCCAGCTCACCACCGGGACTAGTGAACACAGATACGCAGTATTTT. Translating gives CASSPPGLVNTDTQYF.